This T cell receptor (beta chain) emerged from a study of T cell responses to AZD1222 COVID-19 vaccine. Points on this clone: Its antigen is still unknown.

The method was immunoSEQ multiplex PCR; TCRdb's version includes in-frame clones alone and lacks a portion of them. The table has around 210,000 clones, about 95% seen once. Overall study findings and caveats: Following two doses of AZD1222, Spike-specific TCR breadth and depth rose.

With 0 bases removed from V and 4 bases from J, the gap between germline ends came to 12 bases. The CDR3 extends over 15 amino acids. The germline V gene encodes CDR1 MNHEY and CDR2 SVGEGT. The V call is TRBV6-2 or TRBV6-3, the J call TRBJ1-2, with D unclear. The input for sequencing was peripheral blood, taken 28 days after the second dose of the MenACWY control vaccine. This TCR was sampled from an adult who received the MenACWY meningococcal vaccine as a control. The CDR3 spells CASSYSYPQSYGYTF. The CDR3, as DNA: TGTGCCAGCAGTTACTCGTATCCACAGAGCTATGGCTACACCTTC.